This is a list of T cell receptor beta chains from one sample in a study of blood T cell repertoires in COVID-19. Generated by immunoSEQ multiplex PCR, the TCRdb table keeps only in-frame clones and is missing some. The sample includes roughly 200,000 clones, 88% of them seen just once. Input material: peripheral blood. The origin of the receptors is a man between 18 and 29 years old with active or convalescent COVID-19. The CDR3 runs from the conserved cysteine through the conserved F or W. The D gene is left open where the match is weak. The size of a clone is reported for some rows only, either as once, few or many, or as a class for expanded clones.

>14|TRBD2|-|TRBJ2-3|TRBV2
CASRTRGGTDTQYF
TGTGCCAGCAGAACCCGGGGGGGCACAGATACGCAGTATTTT
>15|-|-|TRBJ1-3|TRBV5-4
CASSLSQGAGNTIYF
TGTGCCAGCAGCTTGAGTCAGGGTGCTGGAAACACCATATATTTT
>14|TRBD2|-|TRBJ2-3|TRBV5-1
CASSLSGGTDTQYF
TGCGCCAGCAGCTTGAGCGGGGGCACAGATACGCAGTATTTT
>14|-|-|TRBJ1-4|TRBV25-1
CASSDSRESPVLFF
TGTGCCAGCAGTGATAGTAGGGAGAGCCCGGTTTTGTTTTTT
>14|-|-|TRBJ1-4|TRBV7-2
CASSSQGADEKLFF
TGTGCCAGCAGCTCACAGGGAGCTGATGAAAAACTGTTTTTT
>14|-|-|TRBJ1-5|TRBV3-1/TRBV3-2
CASSHEGGNQPQHF
TGTGCCAGCAGCCATGAAGGAGGCAATCAGCCCCAGCATTTT
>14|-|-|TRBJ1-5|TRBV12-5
CASGLGQRDQPQHF
TGTGCTAGTGGTTTGGGCCAGAGGGATCAGCCCCAGCATTTT
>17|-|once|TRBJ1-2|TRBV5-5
CASSPSRRTDNYYGYTF
TGTGCCAGCAGCCCCAGCCGGAGGACAGACAACTACTATGGCTACACCTTC
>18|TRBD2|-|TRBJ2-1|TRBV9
CASSQHSGRASSYNEQFF
TGTGCCAGCAGCCAACATAGCGGGAGGGCCTCGTCCTACAATGAGCAGTTCTTC
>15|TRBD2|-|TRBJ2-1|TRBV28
CASSERGGLSNEQFF
TGTGCCAGCAGTGAGCGGGGGGGCCTCAGCAATGAGCAGTTCTTC
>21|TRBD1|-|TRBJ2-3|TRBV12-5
CASGLPGGQGAGGARTDTQYF
TGTGCTAGTGGTTTGCCCGGGGGACAGGGGGCCGGGGGGGCCCGCACAGATACGCAGTATTTT
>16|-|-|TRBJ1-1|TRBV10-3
CAISGPFMGGQVEAFF
TGTGCCATCAGTGGGCCCTTTATGGGGGGGCAGGTGGAAGCTTTCTTT
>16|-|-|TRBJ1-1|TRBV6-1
CASSEARGGMNTEAFF
TGTGCCAGCAGTGAAGCGCGGGGGGGCATGAACACTGAAGCTTTCTTT
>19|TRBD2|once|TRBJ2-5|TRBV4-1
CASSRGLAGGPGMRETQYF
TGCGCCAGCAGCCGCGGACTAGCGGGGGGCCCCGGCATGCGGGAGACCCAGTACTTC
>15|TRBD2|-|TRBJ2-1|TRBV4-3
CASSYGTRNYNEQFF
TGCGCCAGCAGCTACGGGACTAGGAACTACAATGAGCAGTTCTTC
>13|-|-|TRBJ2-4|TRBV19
CASSISTVNIQYF
TGTGCCAGTAGTATATCAACAGTAAACATTCAGTACTTC
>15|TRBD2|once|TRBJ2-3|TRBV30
CAWSGASGIRGTQYF
TGTGCCTGGAGTGGGGCTAGCGGGATCCGGGGTACGCAGTATTTT
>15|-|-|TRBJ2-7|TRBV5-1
CASSTQGISSYEQYF
TGCGCCAGCAGCACGCAGGGAATCAGCTCCTACGAGCAGTACTTC
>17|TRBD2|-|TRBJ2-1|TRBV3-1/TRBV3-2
CASSPGLADLTYNEQFF
TGTGCCAGCAGCCCCGGACTAGCGGACCTAACCTACAATGAGCAGTTCTTC
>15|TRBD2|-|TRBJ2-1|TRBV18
CASSLGLAAYNEQFF
TGTGCCAGCTCACTAGGACTAGCGGCCTACAATGAGCAGTTCTTC
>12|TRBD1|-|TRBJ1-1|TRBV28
CAIQQGDTEAFF
TGTGCCATACAACAGGGGGACACTGAAGCTTTCTTT
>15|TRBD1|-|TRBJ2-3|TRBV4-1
CASTSGQGDTDTQYF
TGCGCCAGCACCTCCGGACAGGGTGACACAGATACGCAGTATTTT
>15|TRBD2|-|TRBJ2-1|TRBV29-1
CSVSSGRGGWDEQFF
TGCAGCGTTTCTAGCGGGAGAGGGGGTTGGGATGAGCAGTTCTTC
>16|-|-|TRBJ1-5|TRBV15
CATSPGPGSRSQPQHF
TGTGCCACCAGCCCCGGGCCGGGGAGCCGCAGTCAGCCCCAGCATTTT
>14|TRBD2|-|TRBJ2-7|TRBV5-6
CASSFLAGGYEQYF
TGTGCCAGCAGCTTTCTTGCGGGAGGGTACGAGCAGTACTTC
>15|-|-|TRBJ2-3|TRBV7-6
CASSLQTGETDTQYF
TGTGCCAGCAGCCTGCAAACGGGTGAGACAGATACGCAGTATTTT
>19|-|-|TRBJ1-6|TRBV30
CAWSASLFAGTGDNSPLHF
TGTGCCTGGAGTGCCTCCTTATTCGCCGGGACGGGAGACAATTCACCCCTCCACTTT
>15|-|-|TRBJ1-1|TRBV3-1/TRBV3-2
CASSYLMGGGTEAFF
TGTGCCAGCAGTTACCTCATGGGGGGAGGCACTGAAGCTTTCTTT
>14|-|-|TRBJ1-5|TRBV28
CASRLTGSNQPQHF
TGTGCCAGCAGGCTAACAGGTAGCAATCAGCCCCAGCATTTT
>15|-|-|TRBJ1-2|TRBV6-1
CASSEANRVVYGYTF
TGTGCCAGCAGTGAAGCGAACAGGGTGGTCTATGGCTACACCTTC
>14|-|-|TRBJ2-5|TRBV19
CASSNEPNQETQYF
TGTGCCAGTAGTAACGAGCCGAACCAAGAGACCCAGTACTTC
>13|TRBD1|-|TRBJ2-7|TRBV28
CASRTGENYEQYF
TGTGCCAGCAGGACAGGGGAAAACTACGAGCAGTACTTC
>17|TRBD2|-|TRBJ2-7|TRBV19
CASSIRLAGVSSYEQYF
TGTGCCAGTAGTATCCGGCTAGCGGGAGTGAGCTCCTACGAGCAGTACTTC
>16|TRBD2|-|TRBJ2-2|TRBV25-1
CASSDLGTTNTGELFF
TGTGCCAGCAGTGATCTCGGGACTACGAACACCGGGGAGCTGTTTTTT
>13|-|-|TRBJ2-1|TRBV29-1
CSARQGRYNEQFF
TGCAGCGCCCGCCAGGGCAGATACAATGAGCAGTTCTTC
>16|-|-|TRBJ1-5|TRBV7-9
CASSLAGTGGNQPQHF
TGTGCCAGCAGCTTAGCGGGAACGGGGGGGAATCAGCCCCAGCATTTT
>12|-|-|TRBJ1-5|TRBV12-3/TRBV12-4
CASSLTAEPQHF
TGTGCCAGCAGTTTAACCGCGGAGCCCCAGCATTTT
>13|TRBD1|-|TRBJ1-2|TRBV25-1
CASSGRQGRGYTF
TGTGCCAGCAGTGGCCGACAGGGGCGAGGCTACACCTTC
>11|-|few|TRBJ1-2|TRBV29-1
CSPGRLYGYTF
TGCAGCCCGGGCAGACTCTATGGCTACACCTTC
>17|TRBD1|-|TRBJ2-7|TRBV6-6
CASSRGTGTGASYEQYF
TGTGCCAGCAGTCGGGGGACCGGGACAGGGGCCTCCTACGAGCAGTACTTC
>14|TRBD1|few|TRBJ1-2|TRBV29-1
CSVPDPTGGYGYTF
TGCAGCGTCCCAGACCCGACAGGGGGATACGGCTACACCTTC
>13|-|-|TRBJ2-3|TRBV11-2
CASSLGGRDTQYF
TGTGCCAGCAGCTTGGGTGGGAGGGATACGCAGTATTTT
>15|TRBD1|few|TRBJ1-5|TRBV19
CASSDREPSTQPQHF
TGTGCCAGTAGCGACAGGGAACCCAGCACTCAGCCCCAGCATTTT
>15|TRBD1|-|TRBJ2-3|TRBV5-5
CASSLDRGMADTQYF
TGTGCCAGCAGCTTGGACAGGGGAATGGCAGATACGCAGTATTTT
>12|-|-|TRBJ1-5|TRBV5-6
CASSFAGQPQHF
TGTGCCAGCAGCTTTGCAGGGCAGCCCCAGCATTTT
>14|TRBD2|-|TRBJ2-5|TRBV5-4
CASSSSGVEETQYF
TGTGCCAGCAGCTCTAGCGGGGTGGAGGAGACCCAGTACTTC
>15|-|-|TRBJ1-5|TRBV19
CASSITQASNQPQHF
TGTGCCAGTAGTATCACACAGGCAAGCAATCAGCCCCAGCATTTT
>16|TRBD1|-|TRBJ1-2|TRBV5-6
CASSLYRTGGNYGYTF
TGTGCCAGCAGCTTATACCGGACAGGGGGAAACTATGGCTACACCTTC
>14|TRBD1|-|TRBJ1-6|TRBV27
CASSFDRENSPLHF
TGTGCCAGCAGTTTCGACAGGGAAAATTCACCCCTCCACTTT
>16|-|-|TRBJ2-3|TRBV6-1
CASSEATGEPPDTQYF
TGTGCCAGCAGTGAAGCGACGGGGGAGCCCCCAGATACGCAGTATTTT
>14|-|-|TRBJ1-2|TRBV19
CASSRARVGYGYTF
TGTGCCAGTAGTAGAGCCAGGGTGGGATATGGCTACACCTTC
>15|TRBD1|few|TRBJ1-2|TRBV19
CASSIDPTGIYGYTF
TGTGCCAGTAGTATAGACCCGACAGGGATCTATGGCTACACCTTC
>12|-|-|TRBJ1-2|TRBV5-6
CASSLGGLVYTF
TGTGCCAGCAGCTTGGGCGGGTTAGTCTACACCTTC
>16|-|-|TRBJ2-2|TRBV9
CASSVGSAANTGELFF
TGTGCCAGCAGCGTAGGAAGTGCGGCGAACACCGGGGAGCTGTTTTTT
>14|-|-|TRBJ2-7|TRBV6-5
CASSYSQQTYEQYF
TGTGCCAGCAGTTACTCGCAACAGACATACGAGCAGTACTTC